The rows below give T cell receptor beta chains drawn from one sample of a study of vaccination and CD4 T cells after COVID-19. Their specific antigens are unknown. TCRdb re-derived calls from the PCR reads in MiXCR, one entry per CDR3 protein. Of 20,000 to 25,000 distinct CDR3 sequences in the sample, roughly 46% were seen once. The sample here was CD4+ T cells from blood, cultured in vitro, taken about 7 months after SARS-CoV-2 vaccination. These receptors were taken from a human donor who had recovered from COVID-19. CDR3s include the opening cysteine and the closing phenylalanine or tryptophan. The D gene is left open where the match is weak. Clone size is not always given. Where it is, it says once, few, many or a class for expanded clones.

TRBJ2-5,few,TRBV28,-,TGTGCCAGCAGGGGGTGGGGGACCCAGTACTTC,CASRGWGTQYF
TRBJ2-1,few,TRBV20-1,TRBD2,TGCAGTGCTAGGGGGCTAGCGGGTTACAATGAGCAGTTCTTC,CSARGLAGYNEQFF
TRBJ2-5,-,TRBV11-3,TRBD2,TGTGCCAGCAGCTACCCTCTGGGGCCACTAGCGGAAGGGGGGGATGATCAAGAGACCCAGTACTTC,CASSYPLGPLAEGGDDQETQYF
TRBJ2-7,-,TRBV7-6,-,TGTGCTAGCAGCTTAGGTTATGGCAGAGCCTACGAGCAGTACTTC,CASSLGYGRAYEQYF
TRBJ2-3,few,TRBV5-4,-,TGTGCCAGCAATCGCGGTAGCACTACAGATACGCAGTATTTT,CASNRGSTTDTQYF
TRBJ1-3,few,TRBV20-1,-,TGCAGTGCTAGAGATGGGACGGCTGGAAACACCATATATTTT,CSARDGTAGNTIYF
TRBJ2-5,few,TRBV20-1,-,TGCAGTGCTAGAGATCAACGGGTGAACCAAGAGACCCAGTACTTC,CSARDQRVNQETQYF
TRBJ1-2,-,TRBV6-1,-,TGTGCCAGCAGTCCACAATCGGCAGTCTATGGCTACACCTTC,CASSPQSAVYGYTF
TRBJ1-2,few,TRBV6-5,-,TGTGCCAGCAGTTACTCAACGGACAGTTATAACTATGGCTACACCTTC,CASSYSTDSYNYGYTF
TRBJ2-1,-,TRBV20-1,-,TGCAGTGTAACGAGGGGGGCTTACAATGAGCAGTTCTTC,CSVTRGAYNEQFF
TRBJ1-6,-,TRBV15,-,TGTGCCACCCGGAGAAACCCGGGGGCTGATTCACCCCTCCACTTT,CATRRNPGADSPLHF
TRBJ1-5,few,TRBV19,-,TGTGCCAGTAGTATAGATGGGGCAGGGAGGGAGGCCAGTTTT,CASSIDGAGREASF
TRBJ1-1,-,TRBV7-8,-,TGTGCCAGCAGCTTCCGCCCGGGGTTGGGGGGCGAAGCTTTCTTT,CASSFRPGLGGEAFF
TRBJ2-7,-,TRBV27,TRBD2,TGTGCCAGCAGTTGGGGGGGAGGTAACGAGCAGTACTTC,CASSWGGGNEQYF
TRBJ2-1,-,TRBV27,TRBD2,TGTGCCAGCAGGCAGACTAGCGGGTGGAATGAGCAGTTCTTC,CASRQTSGWNEQFF
TRBJ1-1,few,TRBV10-3,TRBD1,TGTGCCACCGCACCCGGGACAGGGACTAACACTGAAGCTTTCTTT,CATAPGTGTNTEAFF
TRBJ2-4,-,TRBV5-4,TRBD2,TGTGCCAGCAGCCAGGATCATAGCGGGGGGGCCGATGTTCAGTACTTC,CASSQDHSGGADVQYF
TRBJ1-1,-,TRBV15,-,TGTGCCACCAGCAGAGAGAGGGCGAACACTGAAGCTTTCTTT,CATSRERANTEAFF